The clone carrying this T cell receptor beta chain came up a few times. Germline lookup yields CDR1 GTSNPN and CDR2 SVGIG (reference sequence). This CDR3 is built from 14 residues. V dropped 0 bases and J dropped 1 base, with 9 bases sitting between them. 13 Jbeta primers and 60 Vbeta primers were used for the PCR. The assay was immunoSEQ multiplex PCR, and TCRdb's table has in-frame clones only and misses some. The repertoire includes 95,000 to 110,000 clones, 10% of them detected once, and 5.5% to 7.5% sits in the top ten. The data originate from a study of cytomegalovirus exposure and HLA in healthy donors.

The sequencing sample was made of PBMCs. This clonotype was obtained from a man aged 35-49 years in good health and CMV-seropositive. The chain uses TRBV30 and TRBJ1-1, with D possibly TRBD1 on 6 matching bases. CDR3 sequence: CAWSVAGENTEAFF. The CDR3 DNA sequence: TGTGCCTGGAGTGTGGCAGGGGAGAACACTGAAGCTTTCTTT.